A single sample is the source of the 28 T cell receptor beta chains below, sequenced in a study of T cell responses to AZD1222 COVID-19 vaccine. TCRdb keeps only in-frame clones here, not all; method: immunoSEQ multiplex PCR. The ten most abundant clones cover roughly 2% of a sample with some 150,000 clones. Sequenced input: peripheral blood. These TCRs come from an adult in good health.

The V gene is TRBV4-2, the J gene TRBJ1-1; 7 bases map to TRBD1. Germline CDR1 and CDR2: LGHNA and YNFKEQ. CDR3 length: 15 amino acids. J gave up 10 bases and V 0 bases, and 11 bases lay outside the gene matches. CDR3 nucleotides: TGTGCCAGCAGCCAAGATTGGTCCCAGGGGGTTTTAGCTTTCTTT. It encodes CASSQDWSQGVLAFF.

The chain recombines TRBV7-4 with TRBJ1-5; a weak D match, TRBD1 (6 bases). Trimming removed 9 bases from V and 0 bases from J, with 18 bases in between. The CDR3 runs 16 residues. Germline CDR1 and CDR2: SGHVT and SQSDAQ. The DNA for the CDR3 is TGTGCCAGAACCTTTACAGGGTTCTATAGCAATCAGCCCCAGCATTTT. Residues: CARTFTGFYSNQPQHF.

The chain is built from TRBV14 and TRBJ1-2, with a weak D call TRBD1 (6 bases). The CDR3 totals 16 residues. V gave up 4 bases and J gave up 2 bases, with 17 bases separating them. Germline loops: CDR1 SGHDN, CDR2 FVKESK. The CDR3 loop is CASSRNLRGGNYGYTF. CDR3 coding DNA: TGTGCCAGCAGCCGCAATTTAAGGGGGGGCAACTATGGCTACACCTTC. The full variable domain, with the rest looked up from reference TRBV14 and TRBJ1-2, is EAGVTQFPSHSVIEKGQTVTLRCDPISGHDNLYWYRRVMGKEIKFLLHFVKESKQDESGMPNNRFLAERTGGTYSTLKVQPAELEDSGVYFCASSRNLRGGNYGYTFGSGTRLTVV.

This chain uses TRBV7-3 with TRBJ2-5; no definite D call. CDR3 length: 13 residues. CDR1 and CDR2 (germline): SGHTA, FQGTGA. The V end lost 5 bases, the J end lost 5 bases, and 12 bases lay between the germline ends. The CDR3 here is CASSLSLGETQYF. The CDR3 DNA sequence: TGTGCCAGCAGCCTGAGTCTGGGGGAGACCCAGTACTTC.

The chain joins TRBV6-5 to TRBJ1-2; the match to TRBD1 covers 11 bases. Germline V gene data show CDR1 as MNHEY and CDR2 as SVGAGI. J was trimmed by 4 bases and V by 7 bases; bases with no gene match: 5. The CDR3 consists of 14 residues. CDR3 residues: CASKLGQGGYGYTF. In DNA, the CDR3 is TGTGCCAGCAAGCTGGGACAGGGGGGCTATGGCTACACCTTC.

The chain carries TRBV7-9 and TRBJ2-1; TRBD2 agrees at 11 bases. V gave up 5 bases and J gave up 7 bases; unmatched junction bases: 1. The V gene's germline CDR1 is SEHNR and CDR2 FQNEAQ (reference sequence). The CDR3 covers 13 residues. The CDR3 region is CASSTSGGNEQFF. CDR3 in DNA: TGTGCCAGCAGCACTAGCGGGGGAAATGAGCAGTTCTTC.

The rearrangement uses TRBV11-2 and TRBJ1-1; D is unclear. The CDR3 runs to 12 residues. CDR1 is SGHAT, CDR2 FQNNGV, per germline. Trimming removed 1 base at V and 10 bases at J, with 10 bases between. The CDR3 sequence: CASSLVTGRAFF. CDR3 DNA sequence: TGTGCCAGCAGCTTAGTCACGGGGAGAGCTTTCTTT. The whole variable domain, remainder taken from reference TRBV11-2 and TRBJ1-1, is EAGVAQSPRYKIIEKRQSVAFWCNPISGHATLYWYQQILGQGPKLLIQFQNNGVVDDSQLPKDRFSAERLKGVDSTLKIQPAKLEDSAVYLCASSLVTGRAFFGQGTRLTVV.

V usage is TRBV7-6 and J usage is TRBJ2-5; no reliable D call. Trimming removed 5 bases at V and 5 bases at J, with 12 bases between. The V gene's germline CDR1 is SGHVS and CDR2 FNYEAQ. The CDR3 is 13 residues long. The CDR3 region is CASSVEAWETQYF. The DNA of the CDR3 is TGTGCCAGCAGCGTCGAGGCGTGGGAGACCCAGTACTTC. The full variable domain, its missing parts supplied by reference TRBV7-6 and TRBJ2-5, is GAGVSQSPRYKVTKRGQDVALRCDPISGHVSLYWYRQALGQGPEFLTYFNYEAQQDKSGLPNDRFSAERPEGSISTLTIQRTEQRDSAMYRCASSVEAWETQYFGPGTRLLVL.

The rearrangement joins TRBV5-6 to TRBJ1-2; the D is unclear. Germline loops: CDR1 SGHDT, CDR2 YYEEEE. The CDR3 covers 12 residues. V dropped 7 bases and J dropped 0 bases, with 7 bases sitting between them. The CDR3 nucleotides read TGTGCCAGCGCCCTCTCTAACTATGGCTACACCTTC. It translates to CASALSNYGYTF.

V usage is TRBV28 and J usage is TRBJ2-7; 10 bases line up with TRBD1. Per germline, CDR1 MDHEN and CDR2 SYDVKM. The CDR3 spans 13 residues. With V trimmed by 5 bases and J by 7 bases, 5 bases remained unmatched. The CDR3 DNA follows: TGTGCCAGCAGTCGACAGGGGGCGGGGGAGCAGTACTTC. It specifies CASSRQGAGEQYF.

The J gene is TRBJ2-7, the V gene TRBV29-1; D is possibly TRBD1 (6 bases). The V gene lost 7 bases and the J gene lost 3 bases, with 13 bases spanning the gap. Per germline, CDR1 SQVTM and CDR2 ANQGSEA. The CDR3 has 12 residues. CDR3 nucleotide sequence: TGCAGCGCCAGGACAGAATACTACGAGCAGTACTTC. Translation: CSARTEYYEQYF.

As DNA, the CDR3 is TGTGCCAGCAGTCGAGACAGGGTAGAAAAACTGTTTTTT. Its translation is CASSRDRVEKLFF. The rearrangement uses TRBV28 and TRBJ1-4; 7 bases line up with TRBD1. V trimming: 5 bases; J trimming: 8 bases; junction bases outside the gene matches: 5. CDR3 length: 13 residues. Per the germline V gene, CDR1 is MDHEN and CDR2 is SYDVKM.

This chain joins TRBV7-2 and TRBJ1-1; D is uncertain. Germline CDR1 is SGHTA and CDR2 is FQGNSA. V lost 1 base, J lost 7 bases, and 13 bases lay in between. The CDR3 is made up of 14 amino acids. Here the CDR3 reads CASSLVSGIDEAFF. For the CDR3, the DNA is TGTGCCAGCAGCTTAGTTTCCGGGATCGATGAAGCTTTCTTT.

The chain couples TRBV5-3 to TRBJ1-2, with D maybe TRBD1 (5 bases). TRBV5-3 is classed as an ORF, of uncertain function. The germline V and J ends were trimmed by 0 bases and 2 bases, with 11 bases remaining between them. The CDR3 has 15 amino acids. Written as DNA, the CDR3 is TGTGCCAGAAGCTTGGGGGGCGGGGCAAACTATGGCTACACCTTC. It translates to CARSLGGGANYGYTF.

This rearrangement joins TRBV27 to TRBJ1-5, with 8 bases that match TRBD1. This CDR3 region has 14 residues. The germline gives CDR1 MNHEY, CDR2 SMNVEV (reference sequence). V shed 5 bases, J shed 7 bases, and the junction held 7 bases outside the gene matches. Here the CDR3 reads CASSGAGGLQPQHF. The CDR3 nucleotides read TGTGCCAGCAGTGGGGCAGGGGGCCTGCAGCCCCAGCATTTT.

This rearrangement joins TRBV6-5 to TRBJ2-7; perhaps TRBD1 as D (6 bases). Germline V gene lookup returns CDR1 MNHEY and CDR2 SVGAGI. The CDR3 has 15 amino acids. V dropped 6 bases and J dropped 2 bases, with 17 bases sitting between them. CDR3 nucleotides: TGTGCCAGCAGCTCTGACAGGATCCCTCCCTACGAGCAGTACTTC. Residues: CASSSDRIPPYEQYF.

V is TRBV30 and J is TRBJ1-5; 8 positions match TRBD1. V shed 3 bases, J shed 7 bases, and the junction held 8 bases outside the gene matches. Germline loops: CDR1 GTSNPN, CDR2 SVGIG (reference sequence). This CDR3 has 14 residues. CDR3 region: CAWSPGQGAQPQHF. The CDR3 DNA reads TGTGCCTGGAGCCCCGGGCAGGGGGCCCAGCCCCAGCATTTT.

The rearrangement uses TRBV6-1 and TRBJ1-3; D may be TRBD1 (5 bases). Germline CDR1 MNHNS, CDR2 SASEGT. This CDR3 contains 17 residues. The germline V and J ends were trimmed by 1 base and 1 base, with 14 bases remaining between them. The CDR3 here is CASSEDWTKGSGNTIYF. Written as DNA, the CDR3 is TGTGCCAGCAGTGAAGACTGGACAAAGGGGTCTGGAAACACCATATATTTT.

This chain links TRBV9 with TRBJ2-3; TRBD2 aligns across 10 bases. After removal of 4 bases from V and 4 bases from J, the junction contained 6 bases not matched to a gene. Germline lookup yields CDR1 SGDLS and CDR2 YYNGEE. The CDR3 spans 15 residues. CDR3: CASSPSGTSADTQYF. The CDR3 nucleotides read TGTGCCAGCAGCCCGTCGGGGACTAGCGCAGATACGCAGTATTTT.

The V and J genes are TRBV30 and TRBJ1-5; TRBD1 matches 7 bases. V dropped 6 bases and J dropped 7; count of bases not matched to a gene: 12. The CDR3 consists of 14 residues. Looked up from germline, CDR1 is GTSNPN and CDR2 is SVGIG (reference sequence). This CDR3 reads CACNLQGEAQPQHF. The CDR3 coding sequence is TGTGCCTGCAACCTTCAGGGGGAGGCACAGCCCCAGCATTTT.

This chain connects TRBV21-1 to TRBJ1-2; no check of the table's D call, TRBD1, against the DNA was made. TRBV21-1 is a listed pseudogene. The CDR3 extends over 17 amino acids. The CDR3 nucleotides read TGTGCCAGCAGCAAAGGTGTGGACAGGGGTAGCAACTATGGCTACACCTTC. Encoded protein: CASSKGVDRGSNYGYTF.

The rearrangement links TRBV7-8 to TRBJ1-5; 11 bases fit TRBD1. The CDR3 has 16 residues. In germline, CDR1 is SGHVS, CDR2 FQNEAQ. V dropped 2 bases and J dropped 11; count of bases not matched to a gene: 11. This CDR3 reads CASSLRSRGQGEAQHF. The CDR3 DNA reads as TGTGCCAGCAGCTTACGATCTCGGGGACAGGGGGAAGCCCAGCATTTT.

The V call is TRBV20-1, the J call TRBJ1-1; D gene unclear. Trimming removed 4 bases from V and 10 bases from J, with 13 bases in between. Germline V gives CDR1 DFQATT, CDR2 SNEGSKA (reference sequence). The CDR3 is made up of 11 amino acids. CDR3 amino acids: CSATVSLVAFF. DNA of the CDR3: TGCAGTGCTACGGTCAGTCTGGTAGCTTTCTTT.

The chain combines TRBV6-5 with TRBJ1-2; perhaps TRBD1 as D (6 bases). This CDR3 region has 13 residues. Trimming cost V 7 bases and J 3 bases, with 12 bases left between them. CDR1 MNHEY and CDR2 SVGAGI come from the germline V gene. CDR3 sequence reads: CASTRGGHYGYTF. CDR3 in DNA: TGTGCCAGCACCCGGGGGGGCCACTATGGCTACACCTTC.

The CDR3 coding sequence is TGTGCCAGCAGCCGGGCTCCGGGGGCTAGCTATGGCTACACCTTC. This encodes CASSRAPGASYGYTF. The chain recombines TRBV6-5 with TRBJ1-2, with a tentative D call TRBD1 (6 bases). Germline CDR1 is MNHEY and CDR2 is SVGAGI. The ends were cut back, 6 bases at V and 4 bases at J, with 18 bases in the middle. The CDR3 contains 15 residues.

This chain uses TRBV6-5 with TRBJ2-3; 9 bases match TRBD2. The CDR3 is 14 amino acids. V shed 2 bases, J shed 6 bases, and the junction held 3 bases outside the gene matches. The germline V gene encodes CDR1 MNHEY and CDR2 SVGAGI. DNA for the CDR3: TGTGCCAGCAGTTACGGGCTAGCGGGGGATACGCAGTATTTT. Residues: CASSYGLAGDTQYF.

The chain carries TRBV4-3 and TRBJ1-2, with D maybe TRBD1 (6 bases). The CDR3 is 14 amino acids. Germline CDR1 and CDR2: LGHNA and YSLEER. The ends were cut back, 0 bases at V and 8 bases at J, with 13 bases in the middle. CDR3 DNA: TGCGCCAGCAGCCAAGAATTCACGGGGGGCGGCTACACCTTC. It specifies CASSQEFTGGGYTF.

The chain employs TRBV6-4 and TRBJ1-2; D perhaps matches TRBD1 (6 bases). The CDR3 is made up of 13 amino acids. CDR1 and CDR2 (germline): MRHNA, SNTAGT. With 5 bases removed from V and 4 bases from J, the gap between germline ends came to 11 bases. This CDR3 reads CASSKTGSYGYTF. CDR3 nucleotide sequence: TGTGCCAGCAGTAAAACAGGGAGCTATGGCTACACCTTC.